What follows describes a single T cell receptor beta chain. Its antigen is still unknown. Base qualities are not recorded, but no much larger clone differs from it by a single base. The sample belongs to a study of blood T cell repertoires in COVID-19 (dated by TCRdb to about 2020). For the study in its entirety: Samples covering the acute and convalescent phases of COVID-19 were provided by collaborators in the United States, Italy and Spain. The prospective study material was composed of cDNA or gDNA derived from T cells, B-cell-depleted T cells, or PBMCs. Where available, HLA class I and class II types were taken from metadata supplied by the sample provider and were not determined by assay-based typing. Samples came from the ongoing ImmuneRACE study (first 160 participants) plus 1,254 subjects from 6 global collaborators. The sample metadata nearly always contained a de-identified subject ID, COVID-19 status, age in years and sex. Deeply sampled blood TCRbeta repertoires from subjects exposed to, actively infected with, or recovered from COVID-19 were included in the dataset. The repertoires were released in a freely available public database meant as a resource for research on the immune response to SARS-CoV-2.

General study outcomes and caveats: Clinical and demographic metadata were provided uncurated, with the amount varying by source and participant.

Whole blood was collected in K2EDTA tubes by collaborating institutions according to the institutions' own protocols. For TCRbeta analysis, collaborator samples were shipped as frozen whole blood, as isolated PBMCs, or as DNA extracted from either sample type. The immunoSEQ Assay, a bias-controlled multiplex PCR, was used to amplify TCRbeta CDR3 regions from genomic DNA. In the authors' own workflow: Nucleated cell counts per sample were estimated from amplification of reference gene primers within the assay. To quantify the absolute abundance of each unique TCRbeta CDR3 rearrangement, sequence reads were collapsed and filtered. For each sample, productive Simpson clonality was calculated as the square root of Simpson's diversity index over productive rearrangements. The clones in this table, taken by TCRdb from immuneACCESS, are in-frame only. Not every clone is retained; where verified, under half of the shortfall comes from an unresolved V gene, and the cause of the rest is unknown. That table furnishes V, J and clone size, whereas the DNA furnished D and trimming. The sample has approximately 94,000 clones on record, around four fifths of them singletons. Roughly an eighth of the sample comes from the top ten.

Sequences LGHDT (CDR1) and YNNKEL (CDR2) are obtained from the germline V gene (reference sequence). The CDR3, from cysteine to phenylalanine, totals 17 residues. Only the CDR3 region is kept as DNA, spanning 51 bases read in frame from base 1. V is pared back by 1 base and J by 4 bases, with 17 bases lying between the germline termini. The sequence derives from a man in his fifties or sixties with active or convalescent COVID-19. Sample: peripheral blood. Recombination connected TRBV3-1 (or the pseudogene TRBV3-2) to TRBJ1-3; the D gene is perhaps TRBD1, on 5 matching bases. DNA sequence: TGTGCCAGCAGCCAAGTGTTGGAGGGGACGATCGGAAACACCATATATTTT. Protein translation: CASSQVLEGTIGNTIYF.